This is a list of T cell receptor beta chains from one sample in a study of blood T cell repertoires in COVID-19. Assay used: immunoSEQ multiplex PCR; TCRdb lists only in-frame clones, some missing. The repertoire holds some 220,000 clones, with about nine tenths as singletons. Sequenced sample: PBMCs or T cells enriched from blood (not recorded which). These TCRs come from a woman aged 35 to 49 with acute COVID-19. Each CDR3 is given with its conserved first and last residue. A D gene is named only where the DNA matches it firmly. Where a row states a size, it is once, few, many or the class of an expanded clone; other rows omit it.

.,TRBJ1-4,.,TRBV6-5,TGTGCCAGCAGACCCGGGGTGACTAATGAAAAACTGTTTTTT,CASRPGVTNEKLFF
.,TRBJ2-1,many,TRBV19,TGTGCCAGTAGTATAGTCGGGAGACAGTTCTTC,CASSIVGRQFF
.,TRBJ1-2,.,TRBV7-2,TGTGCCAGCAGGCGGAACGGGAACTATGGCTACACCTTC,CASRRNGNYGYTF
.,TRBJ1-2,.,TRBV6-5,TGTGCCAGCAGTTATGGGGCGCCTAACTATGGCTACACCTTC,CASSYGAPNYGYTF
TRBD2,TRBJ2-3,.,TRBV7-2,TGTGCCAGCAGCGATTTCGGACTAGTGACAGATACGCAGTATTTT,CASSDFGLVTDTQYF
TRBD1,TRBJ1-1,.,TRBV19,TGTGCCAGTACCATACAGGGGGCTACTGAAGCTTTCTTT,CASTIQGATEAFF
.,TRBJ1-1,.,TRBV7-9,TGTGCCAGCAGGCCGGGGCGTACAGGGTTCCTTCATCTTGCTTTCTTT,CASRPGRTGFLHLAFF
.,TRBJ1-4,.,TRBV29-1,TGCAGCGTTGAATTGGCGGCAGGGAAACTGTTTTTT,CSVELAAGKLFF
TRBD1,TRBJ1-2,.,TRBV19,TGTGCCAGTAGCACGACAGGGGGCGTAAGCTATGGCTACACCTTC,CASSTTGGVSYGYTF
TRBD2,TRBJ2-3,.,TRBV24-1,TGTGCCACCAAGCAGCGGGGGGGCACAGATACGCAGTATTTT,CATKQRGGTDTQYF
.,TRBJ1-2,.,TRBV5-4,TGTGCCAGCAGGCTCACCGGGGGGAACTATGGCTACACCTTC,CASRLTGGNYGYTF
TRBD1,TRBJ2-1,few,TRBV7-2,TGTGCCAGCAGCTTAGCACAGGGGGCTTACAATGAGCAGTTCTTC,CASSLAQGAYNEQFF
.,TRBJ2-5,.,TRBV6-5,TGTGCCAGCAAATCGGGGAGAGAGACCCAGTACTTC,CASKSGRETQYF
TRBD1,TRBJ1-2,.,TRBV4-1,TGCGCCAGCAGCCAGGCCGGGACAGGCTATGGCTACACCTTC,CASSQAGTGYGYTF
.,TRBJ1-2,.,TRBV5-6,TGTGCCAGCAGCTTGGGGGAACCGGCGGGCTATGGCTACACCTTC,CASSLGEPAGYGYTF
.,TRBJ2-3,.,TRBV7-2,TGTGCCAGCAGCTTACAAACGGGGGGCTCAGATACGCAGTATTTT,CASSLQTGGSDTQYF
TRBD2,TRBJ2-5,.,TRBV19,TGTGCCACTTATGGGCTAGCGGGGCCGTCGTACCAAGAGACCCAGTACTTC,CATYGLAGPSYQETQYF
TRBD1,TRBJ1-5,.,TRBV5-6,TGTGCCAGCAGCTTTTGGGACAGGGACGATCAGCCCCAGCATTTT,CASSFWDRDDQPQHF
TRBD2,TRBJ2-3,.,TRBV5-5,TGTGCCAGCAGCGGGACTAGTCTCACAGATACGCAGTATTTT,CASSGTSLTDTQYF
.,TRBJ1-1,once,TRBV28,TGTGCCAGCAGCACGGGAGTTTACCCTGAAGCTTTCTTT,CASSTGVYPEAFF
.,TRBJ1-1,.,TRBV30,TGTGCCTGGAAGGAGGCGTCGAACACTGAAGCTTTCTTT,CAWKEASNTEAFF
TRBD1,TRBJ2-1,.,TRBV19,TGTGCCAGTAGTAACCATAGACAGGGCTTTTCCTACAATGAGCAGTTCTTC,CASSNHRQGFSYNEQFF
TRBD1,TRBJ2-7,.,TRBV20-1,TGCAGTGCTAGTCGCACGCGTGAGGGGGCAGTCCCCCAAAAGTACTTC,CSASRTREGAVPQKYF
TRBD2,TRBJ2-1,.,TRBV13,TGTGCCAGCAGCTTATTTCCGGGGAGGGGTAACGCCTACAATGAGCAGTTCTTC,CASSLFPGRGNAYNEQFF
TRBD1,TRBJ2-1,.,TRBV9,TGTGCCAGCAGCCCCCGGGACAGGGGGTCGAATGAGCAGTTCTTC,CASSPRDRGSNEQFF
TRBD1,TRBJ2-3,.,TRBV11-2,TGTGCCAGCAGCTTGGGAGAGTGGGACAGTAGCACAGATACGCAGTATTTT,CASSLGEWDSSTDTQYF
TRBD1,TRBJ1-2,.,TRBV30,TGTGCCTGGAGTGTTAAGAGGGGGCAAGGCTACACCTTC,CAWSVKRGQGYTF
TRBD1,TRBJ2-3,.,TRBV7-9,TGTGCCAGCAGCTTACAGACAGGGGGCATTTCAGATACGCAGTATTTT,CASSLQTGGISDTQYF
TRBD1,TRBJ2-1,.,TRBV6-5,TGTGCCAGCAGTTTTACCGGGACAGCGCAGTTCTTC,CASSFTGTAQFF
TRBD1,TRBJ1-6,.,TRBV9,TGTGCCAGCAGCCCCCATAACCGACAGGGTAATTCACCCCTCCACTTT,CASSPHNRQGNSPLHF
TRBD1,TRBJ1-2,.,TRBV27,TGTGCCACCCTGTACAGGGGTGGTTCCACCTTC,CATLYRGGSTF
.,TRBJ2-1,.,TRBV6-5,TGTGCCAGCACCAGAACTGGGGGGAATGAGCAGTTCTTC,CASTRTGGNEQFF
TRBD1,TRBJ2-3,.,TRBV24-1,TGTGCCACCAGTGATTTGTCAGGGACAGGAAGCACAGATACGCAGTATTTT,CATSDLSGTGSTDTQYF
TRBD2,TRBJ2-2,.,TRBV7-8,TGTGCCAGCAGCTTCGCCAGACTAGCGGGGGGCCAGAGCACCGGGGAGCTGTTTTTT,CASSFARLAGGQSTGELFF
TRBD1,TRBJ1-1,few,TRBV14,TGTGCCAGCAGCCAGCGTGGGACAGGTCCCCGGGACACTGAAGCTTTCTTT,CASSQRGTGPRDTEAFF
TRBD1,TRBJ1-4,.,TRBV9,TGTGCCAGCAGCCCTGGACAGGCGGCAACTAATGAAAAACTGTTTTTT,CASSPGQAATNEKLFF
TRBD1,TRBJ1-2,.,TRBV13,TGTGCCAGCAGCGGTGACAGGGGTAACTATGGCTACACCTTC,CASSGDRGNYGYTF
TRBD2,TRBJ2-1,.,TRBV12-5,TGTGCTAGTGGTTTGGTAACTAGCGGGGGGGTGAATGAGCAGTTCTTC,CASGLVTSGGVNEQFF
.,TRBJ2-5,.,TRBV2,TGTGCCAGCAGTGTAGTGGGGGGAGAGACCCAGTACTTC,CASSVVGGETQYF
.,TRBJ2-2,.,TRBV9,TGTGCCAGCAGCCTGGGTGGAGAACCGAACACCGGGGAGCTGTTTTTT,CASSLGGEPNTGELFF
.,TRBJ2-5,.,TRBV2,TGTGCCAGCAGTGTCTCGGAGACCCAGTACTTC,CASSVSETQYF
TRBD1,TRBJ1-1,.,TRBV12-3/TRBV12-4,TGTGCCAGCAGGGGACAGGTGGGCACTGAAGCTTTCTTT,CASRGQVGTEAFF
TRBD1,TRBJ2-3,.,TRBV27,TGTGCCAGCACTACAGGGGGAGATACGCAGTATTTT,CASTTGGDTQYF
.,TRBJ1-1,.,TRBV12-3/TRBV12-4,TGTGCCAGCAGTTTATCACAGGGCGCTCGGGCTTTCTTT,CASSLSQGARAFF
.,TRBJ2-2,.,TRBV30,TGTGCCTGGAGTGTACGGCAGGGGAAAAACACCGGGGAGCTGTTTTTT,CAWSVRQGKNTGELFF
.,TRBJ2-3,few,TRBV5-6,TGTGCCAGCAGCCGTACTAGCTCCGACACAGATACGCAGTATTTT,CASSRTSSDTDTQYF
.,TRBJ2-1,.,TRBV2,TGTGCCAGCAGTGGATCGGCAGGGTACTATAATGAGCAGTTCTTC,CASSGSAGYYNEQFF
TRBD1,TRBJ1-2,.,TRBV5-1,TGCGCCAGCAGCTTGGCCTATACCGGGACAGGGGGCGTCGATGGCTACACCTTC,CASSLAYTGTGGVDGYTF
TRBD1,TRBJ1-5,.,TRBV28,TGTGCCAGCAGTTGGCAACGGGACAGACACTACCTTTATAGCAATCAGCCCCAGCATTTT,CASSWQRDRHYLYSNQPQHF
TRBD1,TRBJ2-1,.,TRBV5-6,TGTGCCAGCAGCTCGATGGACAGGGGATATGAGCAGTTCTTC,CASSSMDRGYEQFF
TRBD1,TRBJ1-1,.,TRBV5-1,TGCGCCAGCAGCTTGGGGCGGACAGGGGGTATGAACACTGAAGCTTTCTTT,CASSLGRTGGMNTEAFF
.,TRBJ1-2,.,TRBV29-1,TGCAGCTCGGGCGAAATCTCCTACACCTTC,CSSGEISYTF
TRBD2,TRBJ2-3,.,TRBV7-9,TGTGCCAGCAGCTTAGCCCAGCGGGGGTTGAACACAGATACGCAGTATTTT,CASSLAQRGLNTDTQYF
.,TRBJ1-5,.,TRBV6-5,TGTGCCAGCAGTCAGACAGGTCTCAATCAGCCCCAGCATTTT,CASSQTGLNQPQHF
.,TRBJ1-1,.,TRBV11-2,TGTGCCAGCAGCTCCGGAGGGGCTTGGGCTTTCTTT,CASSSGGAWAFF
.,TRBJ1-1,.,TRBV4-3,TGCGCCAGCAGCCAAGAGGAGGGGTCGGACACTGAAGCTTTCTTT,CASSQEEGSDTEAFF
.,TRBJ1-3,.,TRBV7-3,TGTGCCAGCAGCCCCAACCCCGGGGGGGGCCTAGGTGGAAACACCATATATTTT,CASSPNPGGGLGGNTIYF